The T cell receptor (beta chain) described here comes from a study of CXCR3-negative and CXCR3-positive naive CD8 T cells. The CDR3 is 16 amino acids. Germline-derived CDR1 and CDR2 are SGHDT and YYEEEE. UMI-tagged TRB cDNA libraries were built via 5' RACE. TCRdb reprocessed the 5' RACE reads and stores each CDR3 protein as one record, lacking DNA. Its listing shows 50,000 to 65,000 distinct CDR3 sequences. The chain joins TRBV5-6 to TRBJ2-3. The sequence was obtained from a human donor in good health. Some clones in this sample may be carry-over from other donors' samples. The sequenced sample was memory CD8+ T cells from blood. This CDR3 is CASSYGVQSSTDTQYF.